The 15 T cell receptor beta chains given below trace back to one sample, sequenced in a study of early T cells in non-severe SARS-CoV-2 infection (dated by TCRdb to the early 2020s). The library was generated by 5' RACE. This sample was sequenced with a NextSeq 500. TCRdb handled the public reads itself, with Q25 trimming in fastp and clone calling in MiXCR, and kept productive beta chains. Rows matching on CDR3 protein sequence are summarized as one entry with the most common DNA and genes. This sample gives about 60,000 distinct CDR3 sequences in total; over 20% of them show up just once. The ten largest clonotypes hold 16% of the sample. The sequencing used whole blood, collected at baseline. These receptors were taken from an adult who was a healthcare worker with PCR-confirmed SARS-CoV-2 infection or an uninfected control (not recorded which).

The chain joins TRBV10-2 to TRBJ2-3; D unclear. V dropped 6 bases and J dropped 3 bases, with 16 bases sitting between them. This CDR3 has 15 amino acids. Germline V gene lookup returns CDR1 WSHSY and CDR2 SAAADI. CDR3 in amino acids: CASSLTALGTDTQYF. The CDR3 DNA follows: TGCGCCAGCAGCCTAACCGCCCTGGGTACAGATACGCAGTATTTT.

There are many counts of this clonotype. The V call is TRBV11-1, the J call TRBJ2-6; D is unresolved. Deletions cut 5 bases from V and 1 base from J, with 12 bases between. Germline V CDR1 and CDR2: SGHAT, FQDESV (reference sequence). CDR3 length: 16 amino acids. This chain's CDR3 is CASSDPPRSGANVLTF. The CDR3 region has the DNA TGTGCCAGCAGCGACCCCCCTCGATCTGGGGCCAACGTCCTGACTTTC.

With regard to this clonotype: A junction end diverges from the germline sequence, so it may reflect a read error. The CDR3 sequence is CSAIPSTSGGGRSTDTQYF. The DNA of the CDR3 is TGCAGTGCGATTCCATCCACTAGCGGGGGGGGAAGGAGCACTGATACGCAGTATTTT. J is TRBJ2-3 and V is TRBV20-1; 13 bases line up with TRBD2. The CDR3 consists of 19 residues. From germline, CDR1 is DFQATT and CDR2 SNEGSKA (reference sequence).

The sample holds a few counts of this clonotype. The chain is built from TRBV29-1 and TRBJ2-2; D is unclear. The V gene's germline CDR1 is SQVTM and CDR2 ANQGSEA. The V end lost 4 bases, the J end lost 6 bases, and 18 bases lay between the germline ends. The CDR3 loop spans 15 amino acids. The CDR3 spells CSVGGSIGFSGELFF. Written as DNA, the CDR3 is TGCAGCGTTGGTGGAAGTATTGGTTTTTCCGGGGAGCTGTTTTTT.

To note about this clonotype: At one boundary the junction diverges from the germline segment, which might be a read error. This chain connects TRBV15 to TRBJ1-4; D call uncertain. This CDR3 is 11 amino acids long. CDR1 is LNHNV, CDR2 YYDKDF, per germline (reference sequence). Here the CDR3 DNA reads TGTGTCACCAGCCGTGGTGAAAAACTGTTTTTT. It translates to CVTSRGEKLFF.

The chain is built from TRBV7-3 and TRBJ2-2; TRBD2 matches 8 bases. This CDR3 is built from 16 residues. With 5 bases clipped from V and 0 bases from J, the junction kept 5 bases outside the gene matches. Germline CDR1 and CDR2: SGHTA and FQGTGA. This CDR3 is CASSQTSATNTGELFF. DNA for the CDR3: TGTGCCAGCAGCCAGACTAGCGCAACGAACACCGGGGAGCTGTTTTTT.

The chain is built from TRBV19 and TRBJ2-7, with D perhaps given as TRBD1 or TRBD2 (6 bases each). The germline gives CDR1 LNHDA, CDR2 SQIVND (reference sequence). The germline V and J ends were trimmed by 9 bases and 3 bases, with 15 bases remaining between them. The CDR3 length is 13 residues. CDR3 nucleotide sequence: TGTGCCAGCAGTGCGGGGACACTCTACGAGCAGTACTTC. As protein: CASSAGTLYEQYF.

The chain employs TRBV7-6 and TRBJ2-3, with a possible D match to TRBD2 (5 bases). Germline lookup yields CDR1 SGHVS and CDR2 FNYEAQ. CDR3 length equals 15 residues. V dropped 1 base and J dropped 4 bases, with 12 bases sitting between them. CDR3 bases: TGTGCCAGCAGCTTAGGGTGGGGTAGCGCAGATACGCAGTATTTT. This encodes CASSLGWGSADTQYF.

The genes are TRBV27 and TRBJ1-6, with D hard to call. The CDR3 has 12 amino acids. CDR1 and CDR2 (germline): MNHEY, SMNVEV (reference sequence). Between the trimmed V and J ends, which lost 3 bases and 7 bases, there was a span of 4 bases. CDR3 coding DNA: TGTGCCAGCAGTTTTATCAATTCACCCCTCCACTTT. Protein: CASSFINSPLHF.

V and J are TRBV11-1 and TRBJ2-7; no definite D call. The germline CDR1 and CDR2 sequences are SGHAT and FQDESV (reference sequence). V lost 0 bases and J lost 0, with 12 bases in between. The CDR3 length is 16 residues. The CDR3 DNA follows: TGTGCCAGCAGCTTAGCATCGTTAGGGCTCTCCTACGAGCAGTACTTC. This codes for CASSLASLGLSYEQYF.

The chain combines TRBV27 with TRBJ2-7; a possible D gene is TRBD2 (6 bases). The V end lost 4 bases, the J end lost 3 bases, and 13 bases lay between the germline ends. This CDR3 spans 14 amino acids. Germline V gene lookup returns CDR1 MNHEY and CDR2 SMNVEV (reference sequence). The CDR3 sequence: CASSYVGGNYEQYF. CDR3 nucleotides: TGTGCCAGCAGTTACGTCGGGGGAAACTACGAGCAGTACTTC.

The genes are TRBV11-2 and TRBJ2-5, with 7 bases lining up with TRBD2. This CDR3 is built from 15 residues. Germline CDR1 reads SGHAT; CDR2 reads FQNNGV. J lost 0 bases, V lost 5 bases, and 6 bases had no gene match. CDR3 nucleotides: TGTGCCAGCAGCCCCGGGGGGACGTACCAAGAGACCCAGTACTTC. It translates to CASSPGGTYQETQYF.

This clonotype was seen only a few times. The J gene is TRBJ1-2, the V gene TRBV11-1; 7 bases fit TRBD1. Germline values: CDR1 SGHAT, CDR2 FQDESV (reference sequence). The junction had 7 bases not matched to a gene; V was cut back by 5 bases and J by 4 bases. There are 14 residues in the CDR3. Written as DNA, the CDR3 is TGTGCCAGCAGCCCTGGGACAGCTTCCTATGGCTACACCTTC. Its translation is CASSPGTASYGYTF.

The V call is TRBV11-2, the J call TRBJ2-7; TRBD2 matches 7 bases. V shed 5 bases and J 7 bases; nucleotides not matched to a gene: 5. Germline-derived CDR1 and CDR2 are SGHAT and FQNNGV. This CDR3 comprises 12 residues. The CDR3 DNA follows: TGTGCCAGCAGCGAAACGGGGGGTGAGCAGTACTTC. Translation: CASSETGGEQYF.

This clonotype was observed a handful of times. The V and J genes are TRBV5-5 and TRBJ2-7, with 8 bases fitting TRBD2. Germline CDR1 SGHKS, CDR2 YYEKEE (reference sequence). V gave up 4 bases and J gave up 5 bases; unmatched junction bases: 8. The CDR3 is made up of 14 amino acids. CDR3 coding DNA: TGTGCCAGCAGCCTGGGACTAGTTCCCGACGAGCAGTACTTC. Translating it yields CASSLGLVPDEQYF.